These 8 T cell receptor beta chains were sequenced from one sample in a study of OX40 agonist ivuxolimab in advanced cancers. The table came from immunoSEQ multiplex PCR; TCRdb's copy has only in-frame clones and leaves some out. The sample has about 89,000 clones; 85% to 95% are singletons. This sample comprised CD4+ or CD8+ T cells sorted from blood, obtained in a trial of the OX40 agonist ivuxolimab. The receptors were gathered from an adult with an advanced solid tumor such as melanoma, head and neck, liver or kidney cancer.

The chain links TRBV15 to TRBJ2-4; 10 bases match TRBD2. V shed 2 bases, J shed 9 bases, and the junction held 10 bases outside the gene matches. This CDR3 region has 16 residues. The V gene's germline CDR1 is LNHNV and CDR2 YYDKDF (reference sequence). The CDR3 reads CATSRSQRGGSSIQYF. The CDR3 nucleotides are TGTGCCACCAGCAGATCGCAGCGGGGGGGCTCCAGCATTCAGTACTTC.

This clone occurred a few times. The chain employs TRBV30 and TRBJ1-5, with unresolved D. The CDR3 length is 13 residues. Per germline, CDR1 GTSNPN and CDR2 SVGIG (reference sequence). V was pared by 2 bases and J by 5 bases, with 10 bases between. The chain's CDR3 is CAWSSQLDQPQHF. As DNA, the CDR3 is TGTGCCTGGAGTAGCCAGCTAGATCAGCCCCAGCATTTT.

The V and J genes are TRBV10-3 and TRBJ2-3; 8 bases align to TRBD2. J lost 12 bases, V lost 8 bases, and 10 bases had no gene match. CDR1 and CDR2 (germline): ENHRY, SYGVKD. CDR3 length: 12 residues. As DNA, the CDR3 is TGTGCCATCGAGACGGGGGGGCGGATCCAGTATTTT. This gives the protein CAIETGGRIQYF.

This sequence joins TRBV9 and TRBJ2-1, with 11 bases aligning to TRBD2. Losses at the gene ends were 2 bases for V and 0 bases for J; bases not matched to a gene: 4. In germline, CDR1 is SGDLS, CDR2 YYNGEE. The length of the CDR3 is 17 residues. The CDR3 spells CASSVSGGASSYNEQFF. CDR3 DNA sequence: TGTGCCAGCAGCGTTAGCGGGGGGGCTAGCTCCTACAATGAGCAGTTCTTC.

This clone occurred once. The chain has TRBV2 and TRBJ2-1, with TRBD2 identical over 8 bases. Germline trimming cut 8 bases from V and 6 bases from J; bases unmatched to any gene: 9. This CDR3 is 14 amino acids long. Germline-derived CDR1 and CDR2 are SNHLY and FYNNEI. The CDR3 region has the DNA TGTGCCAGCCGTCTGGGGCTAGCGGGCAATGAGCAGTTCTTC. It codes for CASRLGLAGNEQFF.

In its sample, this clone was seen once. V gene TRBV27 combines with J gene TRBJ2-3; maybe TRBD1 (6 bases). Germline values: CDR1 MNHEY, CDR2 SMNVEV (reference sequence). Between the trimmed V and J ends, which lost 5 bases and 1 base, there was a span of 13 bases. This CDR3 spans 15 amino acids. The CDR3 here is CASSLRTAGTDTQYF. The CDR3 coding sequence is TGTGCCAGCAGTCTCCGGACAGCCGGCACAGATACGCAGTATTTT.

This chain connects TRBV6-6 to TRBJ2-7; D is perhaps TRBD1 or TRBD2 (6 bases each). Trimming shortened V by 2 bases and J by 2 bases, and 16 bases separated the two germline ends. The germline CDR1 and CDR2 sequences are MNHNY and SVGAGI (reference sequence). The CDR3 has 16 amino acids. In nucleotides, the CDR3 is TGTGCCAGCAGTTACGACGGACAGTGGGGGGCCTACGAGCAGTACTTC. It yields the protein CASSYDGQWGAYEQYF.

The chain is built from TRBV12-5 and TRBJ2-1; either TRBD1 or TRBD2 may fit D (5 bases each). Deletions cut 5 bases from V and 6 bases from J, with 23 bases between. Germline V CDR1 and CDR2: LGHNT, FRNRAP. The CDR3 length is 17 residues. The CDR3, as DNA: TGTGCTAGTGGTACAAATCTAGGGACCCTCGCCGGCAATGAGCAGTTCTTC. Amino acid sequence: CASGTNLGTLAGNEQFF.